This TCR beta chain derives from a study of glioma-infiltrating T cells after dendritic cell vaccination. In the study overall: Dendritic cells derived from monocytes and pulsed with autologous tumor lysate formed the vaccine.

The CDR3 is 15 amino acids. Per germline, CDR1 LNHDA and CDR2 SQIVND (reference sequence). V was shortened by 1 base and J by 3 bases, with 10 bases between the two germline ends. Input was about 2 ug genomic DNA, or all available if less. Sequenced by immunoSEQ multiplex PCR; TCRdb stores in-frame clones only, minus some. The sample contains about 50,000 clones, approximately 81% of which appear only once. Time point in this sample: after dendritic cell vaccination, including at tumor progression/relapse. The sequenced sample was blood, obtained after dendritic cell vaccination. The clonotype comes from a human donor with glioblastoma. The V call is TRBV19, the J call TRBJ2-1; possibly TRBD1 for D (6 bases). The CDR3 nucleotides read TGTGCCAGTAGTATAGGACAGGCGGGCTACAATGAGCAGTTCTTC. This translates into CASSIGQAGYNEQFF.